This TCR beta chain was found in a study of T-cell reconstitution after alpha-beta-depleted transplantation in children. General observations from the study: Reportedly, roughly two months post-transplant, alpha-beta T cells arose from several hundred expanded graft clones. Newly produced T cells mostly provided counts and TCRbeta diversity after one year, as hyperexpanded clones declined.

Unique molecular identifiers were built into the TCRbeta library. One entry per CDR3 protein results from TCRdb running MiXCR on the PCR reads. Of 600,000 to 700,000 distinct CDR3 sequences in the sample, roughly 13% were seen once. On this clonotype itself: No antigen is known for it.

This receptor was obtained from a girl aged 2 to 9 with congenital amegakaryocytic thrombocytopenia, due to receive a stem cell transplant. Sequencing was performed on PBMCs, taken before TCRalphabeta/CD19-depleted stem cell transplant.

The CDR3: CASSSGGATYEQYF. CDR3 bases: TGTGCCAGCAGCTCTGGTGGAGCGACCTACGAGCAGTACTTC. The chain employs TRBV7-9 and TRBJ2-7; D is undetermined. The V gene lost 4 bases and the J gene lost 2 bases, with 12 bases spanning the gap. CDR1 and CDR2 (germline): SEHNR, FQNEAQ (reference sequence). The CDR3 sequence is 14 residues long.